The 21 T cell receptor beta chains presented below share a single source sample, sequenced in a study of cytomegalovirus exposure and HLA in healthy donors. PCR primers comprised 60 Vbeta and 13 Jbeta primers. Repertoires were generated with immunoSEQ multiplex PCR, while TCRdb's copy carries only in-frame clones and drops some. The sample lists around 130,000 clones, approximately 84% occurring once. The source material was PBMCs. All receptors come from a boy between 2 and 10 years old in good health and CMV-seronegative.

V and J are TRBV7-9 and TRBJ2-1; 9 bases agree with TRBD2. The CDR3 is 16 amino acids. Germline V CDR1 and CDR2: SEHNR, FQNEAQ (reference sequence). J gave up 9 bases and V 10 bases, and 19 bases lay outside the gene matches. CDR3 bases: TGTGCCATCAGGGCGACGGGACTAGCAGTGATTGGTGAGCAGTTCTTC. Its translation: CAIRATGLAVIGEQFF.

J is TRBJ2-7 and V is TRBV18; 7 positions match TRBD1. V was clipped by 4 bases and J by 4 bases; unmatched bases: 4. This CDR3 contains 13 residues. Germline V gives CDR1 KGHSH, CDR2 LQKENI. CDR3 region: CASSLGTDYEQYF. CDR3 in DNA: TGTGCCAGCTCACTGGGGACAGATTACGAGCAGTACTTC. Filled out from reference TRBV18 and TRBJ2-7, the complete variable domain reads NAGVMQNPRHLVRRRGQEARLRCSPMKGHSHVYWYRQLPEEGLKFMVYLQKENIIDESGMPKERFSAEFPKEGPSILRIQQVVRGDSAAYFCASSLGTDYEQYFGPGTRLTVT.

This chain uses TRBV20-1 with TRBJ2-3; D ambiguous. The CDR3 spans 9 residues. Germline V CDR1 and CDR2: DFQATT, SNEGSKA (reference sequence). V lost 5 bases to trimming and J lost 7 bases, with 4 bases between them. CDR3 loop: CSASNTQYF. The CDR3 DNA sequence: TGCAGTGCTTCAAATACGCAGTATTTT.

The table lists this clone with a count of one. The gene calls are TRBV7-9 and TRBJ1-2; the D gene is possibly TRBD1 (5 bases). Germline CDR1 and CDR2: SEHNR and FQNEAQ (reference sequence). Trimming removed 2 bases at V and 6 bases at J, with 16 bases between. This CDR3 contains 15 residues. This CDR3 reads CASSLIVGAVDGYTF. The CDR3 DNA follows: TGTGCCAGCAGCTTAATAGTTGGGGCAGTCGATGGCTACACCTTC.

The genes are TRBV6-4 and TRBJ2-2; 10 positions match TRBD1. This CDR3 has 17 amino acids. The germline V gene encodes CDR1 MRHNA and CDR2 SNTAGT. The junction had 10 bases not matched to a gene; V was cut back by 4 bases and J by 5 bases. The CDR3 sequence is CASSAYRTGGGTGELFF. The CDR3 region has the DNA TGTGCCAGCAGTGCCTACCGGACAGGGGGAGGAACCGGGGAGCTGTTTTTT.

The chain is built from TRBV18 and TRBJ2-2; D remains unclear. Trimming shortened V by 3 bases and J by 5 bases, and 10 bases separated the two germline ends. Germline CDR1 and CDR2: KGHSH and LQKENI. This CDR3 contains 14 residues. The CDR3 DNA follows: TGTGCCAGCTCACCCCCCGCGAGAACCGGGGAGCTGTTTTTT. It encodes CASSPPARTGELFF.

The chain carries TRBV5-6 and TRBJ2-2; 9 nucleotides match TRBD2. CDR1 is SGHDT and CDR2 is YYEEEE in the germline V gene. With V trimmed by 0 bases and J by 9 bases, 6 bases remained unmatched. This CDR3 has 15 residues. The CDR3 bases are TGTGCCAGCAGCTTGGCGCCCCTAGCGGGATGGGAGCTGTTTTTT. As protein: CASSLAPLAGWELFF.

J is TRBJ2-1 and V is TRBV5-1; D possibly corresponds to TRBD2 (5 bases). V was trimmed by 0 bases and J by 1 base, leaving 11 bases between them. Germline loops: CDR1 SGHRS, CDR2 YFSETQ. The CDR3 has 16 residues. The CDR3 coding sequence is TGCGCCAGCAGCTTGGCGGCGGGCCCATCCTACAATGAGCAGTTCTTC. Its protein product is CASSLAAGPSYNEQFF.

The gene calls are TRBV4-1 and TRBJ2-5; TRBD2 agrees at 9 bases. CDR3 length: 17 amino acids. V lost 3 bases, J lost 4 bases, and 12 bases stayed unmatched. Germline values: CDR1 MGHRA, CDR2 YSYEKL. The CDR3 sequence: CASSHFHLAGAGETQYF. The CDR3 nucleotides are TGCGCCAGCAGCCATTTCCACTTAGCGGGAGCGGGAGAGACCCAGTACTTC.

The chain uses TRBV7-9 and TRBJ2-7, with TRBD2 matching over 9 bases. The V and J ends lost 5 bases and 3 bases, in that order; junction bases with no gene match: 11. Germline V gene sequence: CDR1 SEHNR, CDR2 FQNEAQ (reference sequence). The CDR3 is 16 residues long. The CDR3 loop is CASSLTAGGPNYEQYF. The CDR3 region has the DNA TGTGCCAGCAGCCTAACAGCGGGGGGCCCGAACTACGAGCAGTACTTC.

The gene calls are TRBV7-9 and TRBJ1-1, with TRBD1 as a possible D gene (5 bases). Trimming left V 6 bases short and J 4 bases short, with 24 bases between. CDR3 length: 17 amino acids. Germline CDR1 reads SEHNR; CDR2 reads FQNEAQ (reference sequence). CDR3 sequence reads: CASSFGVTGPPSTEAFF. The CDR3 DNA reads TGTGCCAGCAGTTTTGGGGTCACAGGACCCCCATCCACTGAAGCTTTCTTT.

The J gene is TRBJ1-2, the V gene TRBV30, with a weak D call TRBD1 (5 bases). The CDR3 sequence is 12 residues long. CDR1 and CDR2 (germline): GTSNPN, SVGIG (reference sequence). The ends were cut back, 3 bases at V and 7 bases at J, with 12 bases in the middle. The CDR3 is CAWSPGTFGYTF. The CDR3 DNA is TGTGCCTGGAGCCCAGGGACTTTTGGCTACACCTTC.

The rearrangement uses TRBV19 and TRBJ2-1; 9 bases line up with TRBD2. Germline V gene data show CDR1 as LNHDA and CDR2 as SQIVND (reference sequence). V shed 2 bases, J shed 7 bases, and the junction held 12 bases outside the gene matches. The CDR3 has 17 residues. CDR3 sequence (DNA): TGTGCCAGTAGTATAATCCCCCCCTTAGCGGGGGCTAATGAGCAGTTCTTC. Translating it yields CASSIIPPLAGANEQFF.

This clone showed up just once. The rearrangement uses TRBV5-4 and TRBJ2-2; 9 nucleotides align to TRBD2. V was clipped by 3 bases and J by 0 bases; unmatched bases: 3. The germline V gene encodes CDR1 SGHNT and CDR2 YYREEE (reference sequence). The CDR3 has 16 residues. CDR3 amino acids: CASSSGLATNTGELFF. The DNA of the CDR3 is TGTGCCAGCAGCTCTGGACTAGCGACGAACACCGGGGAGCTGTTTTTT.

The chain couples TRBV15 to TRBJ1-5, with a tentative D call TRBD1 (6 bases). V was cut by 5 bases and J by 5 bases, with 25 bases left in between. The germline gives CDR1 LNHNV, CDR2 YYDKDF (reference sequence). The CDR3 loop spans 18 amino acids. CDR3 coding DNA: TGTGCCACCAGCCCCGGCGGAACAAGCCAGGGGTTTGATCAGCCCCAGCATTTT. It translates to CATSPGGTSQGFDQPQHF.

The chain couples TRBV7-8 to TRBJ2-1, with 10 bases aligning to TRBD2. V was pared by 5 bases and J by 10 bases, with 11 bases of the junction left unmatched. Germline CDR1 is SGHVS and CDR2 is FQNEAQ. The CDR3 loop spans 15 amino acids. The CDR3 spells CASSPPSGRSLEQFF. The CDR3 DNA is TGTGCCAGCAGCCCGCCTAGCGGGAGATCCCTCGAGCAGTTCTTC.

A few counts support this clone. The chain combines TRBV2 with TRBJ1-1; possible D gene TRBD1, 6 bases. The length of the CDR3 is 17 residues. Germline CDR1 SNHLY, CDR2 FYNNEI. V lost 0 bases to trimming and J lost 4 bases, with 18 bases between them. The CDR3 bases are TGTGCCAGCAGTGAAGCGCGGCGGGGGCGAATTTTCACTGAAGCTTTCTTT. It translates to CASSEARRGRIFTEAFF. Together with reference TRBV2 and TRBJ1-1, the CDR3 gives the full variable domain: EPEVTQTPSHQVTQMGQEVILRCVPISNHLYFYWYRQILGQKVEFLVSFYNNEISEKSEIFDDQFSVERPDGSNFTLKIRSTKLEDSAMYFCASSEARRGRIFTEAFFGQGTRLTVV.

The CDR3 spells CSVDSRGGLGTEAFF. As DNA, the CDR3 is TGCAGCGTTGATAGCCGGGGGGGCCTAGGCACTGAAGCTTTCTTT. The J gene is TRBJ1-1, the V gene TRBV29-1; D perhaps matches TRBD1 (6 bases). The length of the CDR3 is 15 residues. V lost 3 bases and J lost 4, with 18 bases in between. Germline V gene data show CDR1 as SQVTM and CDR2 as ANQGSEA.

This sequence joins TRBV2 and TRBJ2-2; 9 nucleotides line up with TRBD1. Germline assignment: CDR1 SNHLY and CDR2 FYNNEI. The CDR3 extends over 15 amino acids. V was clipped by 8 bases and J by 3 bases; unmatched bases: 7. In nucleotides, the CDR3 is TGTGCCAGCGCATCCGGACAGGGGTACACCGGGGAGCTGTTTTTT. Its translation: CASASGQGYTGELFF.

This chain links TRBV28 with TRBJ1-5; 8 bases are shared with TRBD1. V gave up 4 bases and J gave up 4 bases; unmatched junction bases: 9. Germline assignment: CDR1 MDHEN and CDR2 SYDVKM. The CDR3 has 16 residues. The DNA of the CDR3 is TGTGCCAGCAGTTCTAATCCCGGGACAGGTAATCAGCCCCAGCATTTT. This codes for CASSSNPGTGNQPQHF.

This sequence joins TRBV7-9 and TRBJ1-1, with 8 bases identical to TRBD1. Germline V gene data show CDR1 as SEHNR and CDR2 as FQNEAQ (reference sequence). The V segment lost 4 bases and the J segment 2 bases; nucleotides outside the gene matches: 6. The CDR3 is 15 amino acids. CDR3 sequence reads: CASSSRQGINTEAFF. CDR3 in DNA: TGTGCCAGCAGCTCTCGACAGGGGATAAACACTGAAGCTTTCTTT.